This TCR beta chain derives from a study of cytomegalovirus exposure and HLA in healthy donors. CDR3 size: 14 residues. Germline V lookup: CDR1 SGHRS, CDR2 YFSETQ. V dropped 4 bases and J dropped 5; count of bases not matched to a gene: 6. The PCR had 60 Vbeta and 13 Jbeta primers. The protocol was immunoSEQ multiplex PCR, while the TCRdb copy is restricted to in-frame clones and leaves out a portion. The table has about 120,000 clones, 80% to 85% seen once. Overall study results and limits: The dataset shows that most TCR sequences were rare, while some public TCRs occurred in many donors. In vitro experiments confirmed that three CMV-associated chains were specific for CMV antigens. Analysis was performed later, and it showed HLA-associated TCR beta chains to be more clonally expanded than equally common others.

Concerning this clone itself: Its target is unknown.

J is TRBJ1-1 and V is TRBV5-1; 9 nucleotides line up with TRBD1. The source of this sequence is a woman aged 60-70 years in good health and CMV-seropositive. Material: PBMCs. CDR3 nucleotide sequence: TGCGCCAGCAGCAGGGGACAGGGTGATACTGAAGCTTTCTTT. Translating gives CASSRGQGDTEAFF.